This TCR beta chain was captured by sequencing in a study of blood T cell repertoires in COVID-19. Study summary: Collection of acute and convalescent COVID-19 samples took place in the United States, Italy and Spain.

The V end was cut by 5 bases, the J end by 1 base, with 12 bases between. Germline CDR1 MNHEY, CDR2 SVGAGI. This CDR3 comprises 15 residues. In the original analysis: Nucleated cell number was recorded as an estimate derived from reference gene primer amplification. Assay used: immunoSEQ multiplex PCR; TCRdb lists only in-frame clones, some missing. That table gives V, J and clone size, and the DNA gave D and trimming. In the table there are roughly 300,000 clones, approximately 88% of which are singletons. The receptor was derived from a man between 18 and 29 years old with active or convalescent COVID-19. Sequencing was performed on peripheral blood. This rearrangement joins TRBV6-5 to TRBJ1-3; D might be TRBD1 (5 bases). CDR3 sequence: CASSKTDYSGNTIYF. The CDR3 bases are TGTGCCAGCAGTAAGACAGATTATTCTGGAAACACCATATATTTT.